Listed below are T cell receptor beta chains from one sample, sequenced in a study of T cell clones after liver transplantation. Repertoires were generated with immunoSEQ multiplex PCR, while TCRdb's copy carries only in-frame clones and drops some. This repertoire shows more than 95,000 clones, 90% found once; its top ten account for 0.83%. The source material was CD4+ T cells from blood, sampled 12 months after liver transplant. All receptors derive from a human patient who received a liver transplant. Some T cells may originate from the graft donor. CDR3s include the opening cysteine and the closing phenylalanine or tryptophan. D genes are given only for firm matches. Size values are once, few and many counts, or a class for expanded clones, and some rows have none.

j_call: TRBJ1-4
clone_size: once
v_call: TRBV19
d_call: TRBD1
cdr3_nt: TGTGCCAGTAAGGGGACAGCTTATGAAAAACTGTTTTTT
cdr3_aa: CASKGTAYEKLFF

j_call: TRBJ1-1
clone_size: -
v_call: TRBV28
d_call: -
cdr3_nt: TGTGCCAGCAGTTCGTCGGGAAGAAAGAACACTGAAGCTTTCTTT
cdr3_aa: CASSSSGRKNTEAFF

j_call: TRBJ1-2
clone_size: -
v_call: TRBV19
d_call: -
cdr3_nt: TGTGCCAGTAGTATAACGCCAGGGCGGGATGGCGGCTACACCTTC
cdr3_aa: CASSITPGRDGGYTF

j_call: TRBJ2-3
clone_size: -
v_call: TRBV29-1
d_call: TRBD2
cdr3_nt: TGCAGCGTTGAGGGGCGGGAGTCCACAGATACGCAGTATTTT
cdr3_aa: CSVEGRESTDTQYF

j_call: TRBJ2-1
clone_size: -
v_call: TRBV5-1
d_call: TRBD2
cdr3_nt: TGCGCCAGCAGCTCGGGACTAGCGGGAGGGCACGGGGAGCAGTTCTTC
cdr3_aa: CASSSGLAGGHGEQFF

j_call: TRBJ1-2
clone_size: -
v_call: TRBV11-1
d_call: -
cdr3_nt: TGTGCCAGCAGCCCGTTGTCTGGGGGCTGGGATGGCTACACCTTC
cdr3_aa: CASSPLSGGWDGYTF

j_call: TRBJ1-3
clone_size: once
v_call: TRBV5-4
d_call: -
cdr3_nt: TGTGCCAGCAGCCCCACCAGTGGGGGTAGTATTGCTGGAAACACCATATATTTT
cdr3_aa: CASSPTSGGSIAGNTIYF

j_call: TRBJ2-1
clone_size: -
v_call: TRBV18
d_call: TRBD2
cdr3_nt: TGTGCCAGCTCACCTGCCGGGACTAGCGGGAGGAATGAGCAGTTCTTC
cdr3_aa: CASSPAGTSGRNEQFF

j_call: TRBJ2-1
clone_size: -
v_call: TRBV4-3
d_call: -
cdr3_nt: TGCGCCAGCAGCCAAGAAACTCGTAGCTCCTACAATGAGCAGTTCTTC
cdr3_aa: CASSQETRSSYNEQFF

j_call: TRBJ2-7
clone_size: once
v_call: TRBV6-1
d_call: TRBD1
cdr3_nt: TGTGCCAGCAGTAGGGGACAGGGGAAGTACGAGCAGTACTTC
cdr3_aa: CASSRGQGKYEQYF

j_call: TRBJ2-1
clone_size: -
v_call: TRBV7-8
d_call: -
cdr3_nt: TGTGCCAGCAGCTTAGGGCGACCCCGCTCCTACAATGAGCAGTTCTTC
cdr3_aa: CASSLGRPRSYNEQFF

j_call: TRBJ2-5
clone_size: -
v_call: TRBV2
d_call: -
cdr3_nt: TGTGCCAGCAGTGATGGCACGTACCAAGAGACCCAGTACTTC
cdr3_aa: CASSDGTYQETQYF

j_call: TRBJ1-5
clone_size: -
v_call: TRBV28
d_call: -
cdr3_nt: TGTGCCAGCAGCCTCAACGGCCAGCCCCAGCATTTT
cdr3_aa: CASSLNGQPQHF

j_call: TRBJ2-5
clone_size: -
v_call: TRBV7-3
d_call: -
cdr3_nt: TGTGCCAGCAGCTCCAGCGGAGAGGGAGGGACCCAGTACTTC
cdr3_aa: CASSSSGEGGTQYF

j_call: TRBJ1-2
clone_size: few
v_call: TRBV7-2
d_call: TRBD1
cdr3_nt: TGTGCCAGCAGCCTCAGGACAGGGGAAACAGGCTACACCTTC
cdr3_aa: CASSLRTGETGYTF

j_call: TRBJ2-3
clone_size: -
v_call: TRBV25-1
d_call: TRBD1
cdr3_nt: TGTGCCAGCAGCGACCCCAGGGGGCTTGTCACAGATACGCAGTATTTT
cdr3_aa: CASSDPRGLVTDTQYF

j_call: TRBJ2-3
clone_size: few
v_call: TRBV5-6
d_call: -
cdr3_nt: TGTGCCAGCAGTTACACAGGGTCAGATACGCAGTATTTT
cdr3_aa: CASSYTGSDTQYF

j_call: TRBJ1-2
clone_size: -
v_call: TRBV30
d_call: -
cdr3_nt: TGTGCCTGGAGCGGGGAGGGGGGTCATGGCTACACCTTC
cdr3_aa: CAWSGEGGHGYTF